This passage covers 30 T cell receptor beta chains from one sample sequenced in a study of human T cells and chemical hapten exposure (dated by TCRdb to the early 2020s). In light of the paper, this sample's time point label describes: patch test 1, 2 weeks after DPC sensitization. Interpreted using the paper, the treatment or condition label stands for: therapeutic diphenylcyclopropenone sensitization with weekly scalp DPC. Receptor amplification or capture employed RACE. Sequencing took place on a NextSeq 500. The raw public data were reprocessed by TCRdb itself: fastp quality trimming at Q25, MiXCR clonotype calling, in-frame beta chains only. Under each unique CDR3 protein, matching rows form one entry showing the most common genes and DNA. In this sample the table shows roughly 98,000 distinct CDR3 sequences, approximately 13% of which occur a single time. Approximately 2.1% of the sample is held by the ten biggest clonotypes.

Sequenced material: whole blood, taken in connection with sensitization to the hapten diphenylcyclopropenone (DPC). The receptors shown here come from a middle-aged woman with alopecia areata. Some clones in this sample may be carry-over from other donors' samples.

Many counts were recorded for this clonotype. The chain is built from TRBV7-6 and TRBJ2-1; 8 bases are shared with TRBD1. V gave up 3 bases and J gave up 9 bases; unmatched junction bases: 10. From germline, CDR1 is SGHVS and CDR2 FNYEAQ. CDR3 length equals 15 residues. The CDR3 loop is CASSFGQGGRGEQFF. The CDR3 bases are TGTGCCAGCAGCTTCGGACAGGGAGGCAGGGGTGAGCAGTTCTTC.

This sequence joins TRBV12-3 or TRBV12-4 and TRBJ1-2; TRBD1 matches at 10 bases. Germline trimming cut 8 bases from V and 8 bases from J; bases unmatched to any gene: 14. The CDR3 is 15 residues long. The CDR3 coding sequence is TGTGCCAGCCTGCTAACCGGGACAGGGGAACGAGGCTACACCTTC. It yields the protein CASLLTGTGERGYTF.

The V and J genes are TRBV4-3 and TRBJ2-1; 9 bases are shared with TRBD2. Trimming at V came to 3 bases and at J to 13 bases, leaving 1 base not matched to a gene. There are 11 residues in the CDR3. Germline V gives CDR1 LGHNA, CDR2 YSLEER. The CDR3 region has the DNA TGCGCCAGCAGCCAGGGACTAGCTCAGTTCTTC. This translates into CASSQGLAQFF.

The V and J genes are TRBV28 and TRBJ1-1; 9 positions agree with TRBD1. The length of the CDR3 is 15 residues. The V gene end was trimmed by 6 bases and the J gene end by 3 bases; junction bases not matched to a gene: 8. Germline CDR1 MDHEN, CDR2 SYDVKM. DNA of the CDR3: TGTGCCAGCAGGGGCGGGGGACAGGGATACACTGAAGCTTTCTTT. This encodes CASRGGGQGYTEAFF.

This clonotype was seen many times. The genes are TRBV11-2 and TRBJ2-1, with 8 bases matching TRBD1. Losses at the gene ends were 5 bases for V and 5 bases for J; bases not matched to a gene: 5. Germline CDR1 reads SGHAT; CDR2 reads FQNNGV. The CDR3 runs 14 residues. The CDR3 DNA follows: TGTGCCAGCAGCCGCCGGGACAGGAACAATGAGCAGTTCTTC. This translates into CASSRRDRNNEQFF.

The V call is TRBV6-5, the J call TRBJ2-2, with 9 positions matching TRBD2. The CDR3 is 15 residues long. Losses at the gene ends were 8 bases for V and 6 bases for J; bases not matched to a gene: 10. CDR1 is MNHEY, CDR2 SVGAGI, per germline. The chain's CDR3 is CASSTRPSGAGELFF. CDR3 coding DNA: TGTGCCAGCTCCACTCGACCTAGCGGGGCCGGGGAGCTGTTTTTT.

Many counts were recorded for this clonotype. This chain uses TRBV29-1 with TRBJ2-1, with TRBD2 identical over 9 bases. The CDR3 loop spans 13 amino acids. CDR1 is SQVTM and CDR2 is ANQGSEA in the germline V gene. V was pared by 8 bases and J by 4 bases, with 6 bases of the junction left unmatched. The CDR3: CSMGLALYNEQFF. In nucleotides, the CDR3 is TGCAGCATGGGACTAGCACTTTACAATGAGCAGTTCTTC.

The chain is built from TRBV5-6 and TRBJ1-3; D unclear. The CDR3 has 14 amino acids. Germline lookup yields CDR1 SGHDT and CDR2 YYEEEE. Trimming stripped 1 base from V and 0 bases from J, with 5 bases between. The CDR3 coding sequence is TGTGCCAGCAGCTTGCGGAGCTCTGGAAACACCATATATTTT. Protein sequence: CASSLRSSGNTIYF.

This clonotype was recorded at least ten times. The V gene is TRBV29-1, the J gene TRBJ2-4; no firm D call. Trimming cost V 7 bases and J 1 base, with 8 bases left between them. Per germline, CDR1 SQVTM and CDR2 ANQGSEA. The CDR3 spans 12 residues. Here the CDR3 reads CSGSWAKNIQYF. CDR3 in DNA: TGCAGCGGGAGTTGGGCCAAAAACATTCAGTACTTC. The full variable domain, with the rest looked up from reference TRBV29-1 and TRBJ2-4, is SAVISQKPSRDICQRGTSLTIQCQVDSQVTMMFWYRQQPGQSLTLIATANQGSEATYESGFVIDKFPISRPNLTFSTLTVSNMSPEDSSIYLCSGSWAKNIQYFGAGTRLSVL.

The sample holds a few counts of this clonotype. The CDR3 loop reads CASSSTYRYRPIAGGSGNEQFF. DNA for the CDR3: TGTGCCAGCAGCTCCACCTACCGATATCGACCGATAGCGGGAGGGTCAGGCAATGAGCAGTTCTTC. The chain has TRBV28 and TRBJ2-1, with 11 bases fitting TRBD2. Germline V gene sequence: CDR1 MDHEN, CDR2 SYDVKM. With 6 bases clipped from V and 6 bases from J, the junction kept 28 bases outside the gene matches. CDR3 size: 22 residues. The full variable domain, its missing parts supplied by reference TRBV28 and TRBJ2-1, is DVKVTQSSRYLVKRTGEKVFLECVQDMDHENMFWYRQDPGLGLRLIYFSYDVKMKEKGDIPEGYSVSREKKERFSLILESASTNQTSMYLCASSSTYRYRPIAGGSGNEQFFGPGTRLTVL.

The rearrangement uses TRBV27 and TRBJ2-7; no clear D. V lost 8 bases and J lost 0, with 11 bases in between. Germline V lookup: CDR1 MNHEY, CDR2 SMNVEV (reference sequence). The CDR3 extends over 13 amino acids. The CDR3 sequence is CASRRSSSYEQYF. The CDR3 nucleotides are TGTGCCAGCCGCCGCTCAAGCTCCTACGAGCAGTACTTC.

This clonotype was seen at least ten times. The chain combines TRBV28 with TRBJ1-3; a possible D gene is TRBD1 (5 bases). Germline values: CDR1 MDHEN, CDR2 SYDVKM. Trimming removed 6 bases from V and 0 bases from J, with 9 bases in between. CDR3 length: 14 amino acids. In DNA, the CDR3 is TGTGCCAGCAGCGGGACTCTCTCTGGAAACACCATATATTTT. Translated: CASSGTLSGNTIYF.

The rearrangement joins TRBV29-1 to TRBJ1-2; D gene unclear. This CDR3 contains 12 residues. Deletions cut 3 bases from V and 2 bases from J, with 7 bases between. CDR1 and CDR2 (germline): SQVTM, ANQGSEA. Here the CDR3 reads CSVDSVNYGYTF. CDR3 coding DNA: TGCAGCGTTGACAGTGTCAACTATGGCTACACCTTC.

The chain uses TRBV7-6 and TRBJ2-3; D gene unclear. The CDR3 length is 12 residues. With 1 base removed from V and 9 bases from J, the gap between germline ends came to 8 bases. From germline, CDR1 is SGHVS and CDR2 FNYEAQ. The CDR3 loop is CASSLEYGTQYF. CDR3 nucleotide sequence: TGTGCCAGCAGCTTAGAGTATGGAACGCAGTATTTT. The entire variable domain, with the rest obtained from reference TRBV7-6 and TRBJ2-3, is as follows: GAGVSQSPRYKVTKRGQDVALRCDPISGHVSLYWYRQALGQGPEFLTYFNYEAQQDKSGLPNDRFSAERPEGSISTLTIQRTEQRDSAMYRCASSLEYGTQYFGPGTRLTVL.

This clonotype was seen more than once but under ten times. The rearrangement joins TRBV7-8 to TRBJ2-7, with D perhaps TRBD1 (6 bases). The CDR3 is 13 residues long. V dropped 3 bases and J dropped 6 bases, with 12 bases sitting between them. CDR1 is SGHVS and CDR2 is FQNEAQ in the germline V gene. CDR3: CASSFFRGSEQYF. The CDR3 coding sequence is TGTGCCAGCAGCTTTTTCAGGGGTTCCGAGCAGTACTTC.

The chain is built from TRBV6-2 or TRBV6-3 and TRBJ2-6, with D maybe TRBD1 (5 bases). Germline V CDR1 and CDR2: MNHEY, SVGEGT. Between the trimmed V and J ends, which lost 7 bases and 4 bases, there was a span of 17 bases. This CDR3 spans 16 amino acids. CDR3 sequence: CASNRFRARGANVLTF. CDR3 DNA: TGTGCCAGCAACCGATTCAGGGCCCGCGGGGCCAACGTCCTGACTTTC.

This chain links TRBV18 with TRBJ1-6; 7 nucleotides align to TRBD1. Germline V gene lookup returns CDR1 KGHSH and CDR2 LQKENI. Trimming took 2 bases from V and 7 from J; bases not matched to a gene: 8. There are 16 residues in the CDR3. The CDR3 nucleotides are TGTGCCAGCTCACCAAGGGTAGCGGACAGGAATTCACCCCTCCACTTT. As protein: CASSPRVADRNSPLHF. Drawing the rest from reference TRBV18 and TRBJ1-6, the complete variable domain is NAGVMQNPRHLVRRRGQEARLRCSPMKGHSHVYWYRQLPEEGLKFMVYLQKENIIDESGMPKERFSAEFPKEGPSILRIQQVVRGDSAAYFCASSPRVADRNSPLHFGNGTRLTVT.

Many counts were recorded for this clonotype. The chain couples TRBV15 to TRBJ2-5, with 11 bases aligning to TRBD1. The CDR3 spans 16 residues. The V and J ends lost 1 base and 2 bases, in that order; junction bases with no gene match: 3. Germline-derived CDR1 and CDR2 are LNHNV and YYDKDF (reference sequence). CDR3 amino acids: CATSRGGTGGQETQYF. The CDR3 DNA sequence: TGTGCCACCAGCAGAGGCGGGACAGGGGGACAAGAGACCCAGTACTTC.

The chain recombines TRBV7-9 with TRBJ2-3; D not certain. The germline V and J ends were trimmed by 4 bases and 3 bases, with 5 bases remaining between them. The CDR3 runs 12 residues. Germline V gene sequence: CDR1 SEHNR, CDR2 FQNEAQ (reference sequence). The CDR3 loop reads CASSSVTDTQYF. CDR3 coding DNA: TGTGCCAGCAGCTCAGTGACAGATACGCAGTATTTT.

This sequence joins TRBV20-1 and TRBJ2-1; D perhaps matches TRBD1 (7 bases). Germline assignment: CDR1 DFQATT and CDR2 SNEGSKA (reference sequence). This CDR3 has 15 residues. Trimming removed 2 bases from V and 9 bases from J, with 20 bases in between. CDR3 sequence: CSARWRGLLLGEQFF. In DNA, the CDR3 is TGCAGTGCTAGATGGAGGGGGCTGCTTCTGGGTGAGCAGTTCTTC.

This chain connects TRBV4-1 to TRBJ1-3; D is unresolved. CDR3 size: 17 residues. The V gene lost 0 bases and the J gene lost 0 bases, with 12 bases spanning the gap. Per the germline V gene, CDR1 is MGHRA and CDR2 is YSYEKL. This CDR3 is CASSQDGNRYSGNTIYF. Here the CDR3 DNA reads TGCGCCAGCAGCCAAGATGGGAACCGCTACTCTGGAAACACCATATATTTT.

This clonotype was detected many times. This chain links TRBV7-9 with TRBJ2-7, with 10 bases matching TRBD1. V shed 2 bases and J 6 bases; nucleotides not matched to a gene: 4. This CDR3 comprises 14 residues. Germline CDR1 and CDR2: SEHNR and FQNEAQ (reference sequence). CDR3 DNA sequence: TGTGCCAGCAGCTTAACCGGGACAGGGGTCGAGCAGTACTTC. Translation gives CASSLTGTGVEQYF.

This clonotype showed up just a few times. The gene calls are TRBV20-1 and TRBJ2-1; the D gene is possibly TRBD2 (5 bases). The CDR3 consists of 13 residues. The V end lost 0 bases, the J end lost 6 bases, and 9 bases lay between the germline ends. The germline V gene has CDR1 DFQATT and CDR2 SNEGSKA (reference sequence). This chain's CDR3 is CSARDPSSNEQFF. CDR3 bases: TGCAGTGCTAGAGATCCTAGCAGCAATGAGCAGTTCTTC.

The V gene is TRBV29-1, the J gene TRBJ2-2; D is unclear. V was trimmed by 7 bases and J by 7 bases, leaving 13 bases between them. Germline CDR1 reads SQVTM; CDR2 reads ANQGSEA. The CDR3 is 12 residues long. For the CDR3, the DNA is TGCAGCGCCATGGACGAGGTCGGGGAGCTGTTTTTT. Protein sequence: CSAMDEVGELFF.

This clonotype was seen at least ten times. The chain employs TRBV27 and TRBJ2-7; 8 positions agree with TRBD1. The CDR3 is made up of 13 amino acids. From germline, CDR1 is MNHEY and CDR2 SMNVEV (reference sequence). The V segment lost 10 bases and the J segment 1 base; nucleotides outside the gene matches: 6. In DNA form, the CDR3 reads TGTGCCACCAGGGGACAGGAGTCCTACGAGCAGTACTTC. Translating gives CATRGQESYEQYF.

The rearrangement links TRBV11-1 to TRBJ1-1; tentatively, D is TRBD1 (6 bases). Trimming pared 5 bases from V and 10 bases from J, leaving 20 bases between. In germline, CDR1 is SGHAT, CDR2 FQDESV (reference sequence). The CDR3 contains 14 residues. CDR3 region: CASSPNTGIRTAFF. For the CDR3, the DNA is TGTGCCAGCAGCCCCAATACAGGGATTCGGACAGCTTTCTTT.

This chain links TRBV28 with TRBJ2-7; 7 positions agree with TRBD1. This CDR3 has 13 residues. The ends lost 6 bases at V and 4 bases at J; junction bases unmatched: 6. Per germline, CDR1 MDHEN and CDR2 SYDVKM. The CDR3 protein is CASRRQGRYEQYF. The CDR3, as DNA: TGTGCCAGCAGGCGACAGGGAAGGTACGAGCAGTACTTC.

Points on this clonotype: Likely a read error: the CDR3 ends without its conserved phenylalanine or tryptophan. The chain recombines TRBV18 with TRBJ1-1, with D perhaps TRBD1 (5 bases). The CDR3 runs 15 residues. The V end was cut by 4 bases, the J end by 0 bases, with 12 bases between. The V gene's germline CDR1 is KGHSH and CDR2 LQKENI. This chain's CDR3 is CASSLSGPMNTEAFS. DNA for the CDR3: TGTGCCAGCTCACTCTCAGGGCCTATGAACACTGAAGCTTTCTCT.

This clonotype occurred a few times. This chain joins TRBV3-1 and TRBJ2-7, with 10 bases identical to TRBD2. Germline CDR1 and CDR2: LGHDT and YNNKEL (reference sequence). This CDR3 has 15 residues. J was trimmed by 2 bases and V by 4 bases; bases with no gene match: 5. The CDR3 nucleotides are TGTGCCAGCAGCCCGGGGACTAGCGTTCCCTACGAGCAGTACTTC. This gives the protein CASSPGTSVPYEQYF.

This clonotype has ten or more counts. The CDR3 spells CASSPLTSGRARTGELFF. As DNA, the CDR3 is TGTGCCAGCAGTCCCCTGACTAGCGGGCGCGCGAGGACCGGGGAGCTGTTTTTT. This sequence joins TRBV28 and TRBJ2-2; TRBD2 matches at 10 bases. Germline loops: CDR1 MDHEN, CDR2 SYDVKM. The CDR3 is 18 amino acids. Trimming cost V 5 bases and J 5 bases; bases outside gene matches: 14.